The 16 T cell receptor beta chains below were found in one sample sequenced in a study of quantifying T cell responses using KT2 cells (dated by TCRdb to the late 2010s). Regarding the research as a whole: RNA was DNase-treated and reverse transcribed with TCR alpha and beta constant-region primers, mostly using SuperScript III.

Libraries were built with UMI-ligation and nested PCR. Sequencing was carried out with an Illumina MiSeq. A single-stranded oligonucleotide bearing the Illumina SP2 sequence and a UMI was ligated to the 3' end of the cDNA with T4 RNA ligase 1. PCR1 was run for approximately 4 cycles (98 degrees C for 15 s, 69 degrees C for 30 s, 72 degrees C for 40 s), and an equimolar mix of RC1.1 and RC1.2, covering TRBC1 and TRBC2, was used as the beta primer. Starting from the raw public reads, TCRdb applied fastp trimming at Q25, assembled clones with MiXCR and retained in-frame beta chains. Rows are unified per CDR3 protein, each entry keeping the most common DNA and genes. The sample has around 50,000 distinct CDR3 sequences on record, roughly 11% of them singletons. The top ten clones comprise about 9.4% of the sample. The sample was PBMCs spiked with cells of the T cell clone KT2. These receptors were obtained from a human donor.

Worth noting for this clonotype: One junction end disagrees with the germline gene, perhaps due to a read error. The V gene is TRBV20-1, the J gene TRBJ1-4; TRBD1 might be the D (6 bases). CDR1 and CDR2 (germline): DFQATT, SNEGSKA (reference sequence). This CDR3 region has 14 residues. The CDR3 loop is CSASARDTIEKLFF. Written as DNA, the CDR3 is TGCAGTGCTAGCGCCCGGGACACTATTGAAAAACTGTTTTTT.

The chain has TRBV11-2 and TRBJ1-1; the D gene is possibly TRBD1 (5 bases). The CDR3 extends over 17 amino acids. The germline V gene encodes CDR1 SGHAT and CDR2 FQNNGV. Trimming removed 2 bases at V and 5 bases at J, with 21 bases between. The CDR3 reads CASSLIQVAVGETEAFF. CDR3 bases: TGTGCCAGCAGCTTAATACAGGTTGCCGTAGGCGAAACTGAAGCTTTCTTT.

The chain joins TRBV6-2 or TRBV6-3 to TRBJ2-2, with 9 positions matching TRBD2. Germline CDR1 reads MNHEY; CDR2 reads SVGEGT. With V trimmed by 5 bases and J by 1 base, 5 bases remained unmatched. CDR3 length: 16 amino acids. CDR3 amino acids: CASSLGLAENTGELFF. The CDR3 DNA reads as TGTGCCAGCAGTCTGGGACTAGCAGAGAACACCGGGGAGCTGTTTTTT.

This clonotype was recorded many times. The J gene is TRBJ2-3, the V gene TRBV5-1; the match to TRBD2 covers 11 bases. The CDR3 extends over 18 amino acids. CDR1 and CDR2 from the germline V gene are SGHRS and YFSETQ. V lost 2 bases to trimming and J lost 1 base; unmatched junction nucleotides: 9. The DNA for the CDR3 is TGCGCCAGCAGCTTCGGCCTAGCGGGAGGATCGGGCACAGATACGCAGTATTTT. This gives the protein CASSFGLAGGSGTDTQYF.

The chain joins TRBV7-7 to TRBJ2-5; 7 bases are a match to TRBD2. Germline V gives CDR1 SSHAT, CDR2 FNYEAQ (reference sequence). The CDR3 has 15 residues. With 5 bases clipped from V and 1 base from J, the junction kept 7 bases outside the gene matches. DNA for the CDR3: TGTGCCAGCAGCCCCCTTCCGGGGGGCCAAGAGACCCAGTACTTC. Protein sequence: CASSPLPGGQETQYF.

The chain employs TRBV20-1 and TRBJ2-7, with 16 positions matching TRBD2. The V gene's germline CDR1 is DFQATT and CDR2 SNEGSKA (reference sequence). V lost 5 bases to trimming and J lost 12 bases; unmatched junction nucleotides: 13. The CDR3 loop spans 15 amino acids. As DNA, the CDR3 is TGCAGTGCTCGGCGGCCGGGACTAGCGGGAGGGGAGGGGTACTTC. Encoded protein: CSARRPGLAGGEGYF.

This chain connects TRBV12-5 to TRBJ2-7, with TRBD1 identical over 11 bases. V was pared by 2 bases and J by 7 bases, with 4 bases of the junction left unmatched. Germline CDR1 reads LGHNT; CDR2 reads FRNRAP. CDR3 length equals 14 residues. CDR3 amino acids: CASGLNRDRGEQYF. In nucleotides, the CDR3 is TGTGCTAGTGGTTTGAACCGGGACAGGGGGGAGCAGTACTTC.

The CDR3 DNA follows: TGTGCCAGCAGTTTAGCAGACAGGACTGAAGCTTTCTTT. The encoded protein is CASSLADRTEAFF. The chain combines TRBV12-3 or TRBV12-4 with TRBJ1-1; the D gene is possibly TRBD1 (6 bases). V dropped 0 bases and J dropped 5 bases, with 7 bases sitting between them. This CDR3 has 13 amino acids.

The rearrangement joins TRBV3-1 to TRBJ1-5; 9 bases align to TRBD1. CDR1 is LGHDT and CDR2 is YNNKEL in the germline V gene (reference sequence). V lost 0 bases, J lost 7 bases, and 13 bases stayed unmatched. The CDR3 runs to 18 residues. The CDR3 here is CASSQDPFWDREGQPQHF. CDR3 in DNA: TGTGCCAGCAGCCAAGATCCCTTTTGGGACAGGGAAGGCCAGCCCCAGCATTTT.

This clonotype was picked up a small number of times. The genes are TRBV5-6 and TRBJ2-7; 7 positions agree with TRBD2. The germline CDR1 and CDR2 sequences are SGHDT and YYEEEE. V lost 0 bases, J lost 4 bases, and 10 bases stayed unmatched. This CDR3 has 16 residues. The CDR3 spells CASSLVGGRGLYEQYF. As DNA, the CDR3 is TGTGCCAGCAGCTTGGTCGGCGGGAGAGGTCTGTACGAGCAGTACTTC.

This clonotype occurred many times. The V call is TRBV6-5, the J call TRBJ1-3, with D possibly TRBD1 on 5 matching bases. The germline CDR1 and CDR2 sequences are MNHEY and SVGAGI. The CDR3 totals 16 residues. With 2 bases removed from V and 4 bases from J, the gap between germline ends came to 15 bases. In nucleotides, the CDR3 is TGTGCCAGCAGTTACCGTCAGGGTTACACCGGAAACACCATATATTTT. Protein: CASSYRQGYTGNTIYF.

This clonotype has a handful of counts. The CDR3 sequence: CASSLRQGRGIGELFF. The DNA of the CDR3 is TGTGCCAGCAGTCTGCGACAGGGTAGGGGCATCGGGGAGCTGTTTTTT. This chain uses TRBV27 with TRBJ2-2; 7 bases match TRBD1. Per the germline V gene, CDR1 is MNHEY and CDR2 is SMNVEV (reference sequence). With V trimmed by 5 bases and J by 7 bases, 13 bases remained unmatched. The CDR3 extends over 16 amino acids.

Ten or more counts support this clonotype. The CDR3 is CASSPGLAGFNEQFF. The CDR3 nucleotides read TGTGCCAGCAGCCCGGGACTAGCGGGGTTCAATGAGCAGTTCTTC. The V gene is TRBV7-2, the J gene TRBJ2-1, with 13 bases identical to TRBD2. V lost 5 bases to trimming and J lost 6 bases; unmatched junction nucleotides: 4. Germline V lookup: CDR1 SGHTA, CDR2 FQGNSA. The CDR3 sequence is 15 residues long.

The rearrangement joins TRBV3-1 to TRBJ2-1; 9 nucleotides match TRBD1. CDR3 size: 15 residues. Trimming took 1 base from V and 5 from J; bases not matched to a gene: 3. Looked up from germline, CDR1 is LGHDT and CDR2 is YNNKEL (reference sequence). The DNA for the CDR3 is TGTGCCAGCAGCCAAGGGACAGGGGCTCACAATGAGCAGTTCTTC. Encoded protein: CASSQGTGAHNEQFF.

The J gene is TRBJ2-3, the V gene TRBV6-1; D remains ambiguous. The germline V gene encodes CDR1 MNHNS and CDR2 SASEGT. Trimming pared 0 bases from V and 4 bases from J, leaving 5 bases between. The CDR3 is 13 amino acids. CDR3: CASSEAFSDTQYF. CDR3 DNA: TGTGCCAGCAGTGAAGCGTTCTCAGATACGCAGTATTTT.

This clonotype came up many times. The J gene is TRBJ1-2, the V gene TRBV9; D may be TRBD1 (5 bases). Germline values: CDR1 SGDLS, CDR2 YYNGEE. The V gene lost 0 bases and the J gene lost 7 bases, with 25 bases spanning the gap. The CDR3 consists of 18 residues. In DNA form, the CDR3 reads TGTGCCAGCAGCGTAGCTCCGAGACGGACCGGGACGAGAAGTGGCTACACCTTC. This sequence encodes CASSVAPRRTGTRSGYTF.